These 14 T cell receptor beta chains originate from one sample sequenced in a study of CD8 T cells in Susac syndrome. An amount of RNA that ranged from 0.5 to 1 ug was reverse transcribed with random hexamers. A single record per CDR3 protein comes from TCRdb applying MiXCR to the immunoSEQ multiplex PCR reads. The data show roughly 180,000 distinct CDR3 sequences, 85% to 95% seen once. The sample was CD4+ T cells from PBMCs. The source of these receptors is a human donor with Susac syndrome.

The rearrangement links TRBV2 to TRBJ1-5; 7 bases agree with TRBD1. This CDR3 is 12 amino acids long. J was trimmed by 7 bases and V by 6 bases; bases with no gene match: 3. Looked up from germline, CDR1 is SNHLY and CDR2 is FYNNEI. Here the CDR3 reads CASSRGEQPQHF. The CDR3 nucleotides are TGTGCCAGCAGCAGGGGGGAGCAGCCCCAGCATTTT.

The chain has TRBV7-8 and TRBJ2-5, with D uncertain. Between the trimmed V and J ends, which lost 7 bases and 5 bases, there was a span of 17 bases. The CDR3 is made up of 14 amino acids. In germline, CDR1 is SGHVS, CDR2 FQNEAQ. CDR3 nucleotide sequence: TGTGCCAGCACCTTCCCGGGCCGCGCGGAGACCCAGTACTTC. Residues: CASTFPGRAETQYF.

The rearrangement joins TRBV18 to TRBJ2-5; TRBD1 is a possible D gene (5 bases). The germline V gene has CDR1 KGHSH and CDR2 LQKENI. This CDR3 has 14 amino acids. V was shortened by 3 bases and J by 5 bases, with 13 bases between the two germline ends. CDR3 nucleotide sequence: TGTGCCAGCTCACCTCAGGCAGGGCTTGAGACCCAGTACTTC. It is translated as CASSPQAGLETQYF.

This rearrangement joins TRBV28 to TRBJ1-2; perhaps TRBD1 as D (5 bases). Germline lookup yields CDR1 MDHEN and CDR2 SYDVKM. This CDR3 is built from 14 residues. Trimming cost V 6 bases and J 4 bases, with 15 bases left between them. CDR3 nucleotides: TGTGCCAGCAGCCAATCAGGGCCGGCCTATGGCTACACCTTC. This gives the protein CASSQSGPAYGYTF.

The CDR3 region is CASSYGASYEQYF. The CDR3 nucleotides read TGTGCCAGCAGTTATGGGGCCTCCTACGAGCAGTACTTC. The rearrangement joins TRBV28 to TRBJ2-7, with TRBD1 as a possible D gene (5 bases). Germline CDR1 MDHEN, CDR2 SYDVKM. With 4 bases removed from V and 0 bases from J, the gap between germline ends came to 7 bases. The CDR3 contains 13 residues. Full variable domain (missing parts from reference TRBV28 and TRBJ2-7): DVKVTQSSRYLVKRTGEKVFLECVQDMDHENMFWYRQDPGLGLRLIYFSYDVKMKEKGDIPEGYSVSREKKERFSLILESASTNQTSMYLCASSYGASYEQYFGPGTRLTVT.

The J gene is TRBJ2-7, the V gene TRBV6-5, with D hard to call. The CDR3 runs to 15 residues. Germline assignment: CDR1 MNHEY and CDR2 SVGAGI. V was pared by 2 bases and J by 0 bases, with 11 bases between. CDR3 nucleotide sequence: TGTGCCAGCAGTTACAGGCAGCTAAGCTCCTACGAGCAGTACTTC. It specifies CASSYRQLSSYEQYF.

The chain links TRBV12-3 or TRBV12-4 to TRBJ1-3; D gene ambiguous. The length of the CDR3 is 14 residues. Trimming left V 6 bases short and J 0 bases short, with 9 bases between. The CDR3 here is CASRPRFSGNTIYF. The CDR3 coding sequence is TGTGCCAGCAGGCCAAGGTTCTCTGGAAACACCATATATTTT.

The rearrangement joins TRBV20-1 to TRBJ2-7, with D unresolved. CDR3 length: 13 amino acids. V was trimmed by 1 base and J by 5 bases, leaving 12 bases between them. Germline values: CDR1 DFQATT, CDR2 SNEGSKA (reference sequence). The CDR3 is CSARAMALNEQYF. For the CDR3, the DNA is TGCAGTGCTAGAGCCATGGCTCTCAACGAGCAGTACTTC.

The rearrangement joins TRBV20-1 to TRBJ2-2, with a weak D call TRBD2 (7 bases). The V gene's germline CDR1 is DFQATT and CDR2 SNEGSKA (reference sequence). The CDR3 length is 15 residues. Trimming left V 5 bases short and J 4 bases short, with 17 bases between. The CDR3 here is CSAPRRGAATGELFF. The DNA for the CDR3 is TGCAGTGCTCCACGTCGGGGGGCAGCCACCGGGGAGCTGTTTTTT.

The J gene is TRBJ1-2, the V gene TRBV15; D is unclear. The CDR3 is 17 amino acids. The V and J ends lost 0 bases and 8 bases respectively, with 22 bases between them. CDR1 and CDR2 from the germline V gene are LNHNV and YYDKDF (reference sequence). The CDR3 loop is CATSRDRQEGGVRGYTF. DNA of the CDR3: TGTGCCACCAGCAGAGATCGTCAGGAGGGAGGAGTTCGCGGCTACACCTTC.

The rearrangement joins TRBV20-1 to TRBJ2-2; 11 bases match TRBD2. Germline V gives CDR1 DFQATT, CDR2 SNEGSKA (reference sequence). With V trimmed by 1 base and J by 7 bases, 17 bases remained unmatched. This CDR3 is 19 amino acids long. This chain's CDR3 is CSARGLVTSGSISDGELFF. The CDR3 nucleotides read TGCAGTGCTAGAGGGTTGGTAACTAGCGGGAGTATAAGTGACGGGGAGCTGTTTTTT.

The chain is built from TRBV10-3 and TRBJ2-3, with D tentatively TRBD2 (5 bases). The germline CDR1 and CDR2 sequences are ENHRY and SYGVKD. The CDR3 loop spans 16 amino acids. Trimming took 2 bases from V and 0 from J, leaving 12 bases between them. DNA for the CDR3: TGTGCCATCAGTGAGGGCCGGGCGGGTAGCACAGATACGCAGTATTTT. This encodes CAISEGRAGSTDTQYF.

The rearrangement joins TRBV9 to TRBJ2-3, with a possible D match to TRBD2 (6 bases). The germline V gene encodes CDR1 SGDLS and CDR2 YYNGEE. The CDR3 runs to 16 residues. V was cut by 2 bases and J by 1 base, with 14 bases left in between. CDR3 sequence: CASSVYSGTRTDTQYF. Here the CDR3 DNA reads TGTGCCAGCAGCGTCTACTCCGGGACTCGCACAGATACGCAGTATTTT. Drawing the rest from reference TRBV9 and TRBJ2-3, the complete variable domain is DSGVTQTPKHLITATGQRVTLRCSPRSGDLSVYWYQQSLDQGLQFLIQYYNGEERAKGNILERFSAQQFPDLHSELNLSSLELGDSALYFCASSVYSGTRTDTQYFGPGTRLTVL.

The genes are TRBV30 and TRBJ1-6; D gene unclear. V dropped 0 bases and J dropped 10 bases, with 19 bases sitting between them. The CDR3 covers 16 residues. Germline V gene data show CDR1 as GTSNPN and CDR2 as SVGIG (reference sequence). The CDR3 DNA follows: TGTGCCTGGAGTGTAGCCGGGCCGCAGGTTGGGTCACCCCTCCACTTT. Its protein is CAWSVAGPQVGSPLHF.